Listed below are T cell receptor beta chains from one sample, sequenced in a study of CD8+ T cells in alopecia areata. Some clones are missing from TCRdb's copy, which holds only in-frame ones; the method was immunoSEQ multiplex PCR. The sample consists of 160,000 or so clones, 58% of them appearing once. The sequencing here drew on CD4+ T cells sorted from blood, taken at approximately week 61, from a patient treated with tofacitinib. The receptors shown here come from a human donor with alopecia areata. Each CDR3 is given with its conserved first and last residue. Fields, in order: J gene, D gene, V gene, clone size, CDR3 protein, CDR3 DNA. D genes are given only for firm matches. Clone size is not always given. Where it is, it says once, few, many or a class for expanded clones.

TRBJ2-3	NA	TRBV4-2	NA	CASSQEAHGASTDTQYF	TGTGCCAGCAGCCAAGAGGCGCATGGAGCGAGTACAGATACGCAGTATTTT
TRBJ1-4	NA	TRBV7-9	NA	CASVPDGPNEKLFF	TGTGCCAGCGTCCCCGACGGACCAAATGAAAAACTGTTTTTT
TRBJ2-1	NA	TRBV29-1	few	CSVIPPLGNEQFF	TGCAGCGTTATACCTCCATTAGGCAATGAGCAGTTCTTC
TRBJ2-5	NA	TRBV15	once	CATSRGQETQYF	TGTGCCACCAGCAGAGGTCAAGAGACCCAGTACTTC
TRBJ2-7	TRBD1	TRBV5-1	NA	CASSLATGSISYEQYF	TGCGCCAGCAGCTTGGCGACAGGGAGTATCAGTTACGAGCAGTACTTC
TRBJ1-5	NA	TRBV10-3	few	CAISEGGAGQPQHF	TGTGCCATCAGTGAGGGGGGGGCAGGGCAGCCCCAGCATTTT
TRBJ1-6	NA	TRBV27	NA	CASSLSGGLGNSPLHF	TGTGCCAGCAGTTTATCGGGGGGCCTGGGGAATTCACCCCTCCACTTT
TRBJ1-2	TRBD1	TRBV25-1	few	CASRMGQGSYGYTF	TGTGCCAGCAGGATGGGACAGGGGAGCTATGGCTACACCTTC
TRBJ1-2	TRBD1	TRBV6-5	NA	CASSYGTGGSYGYTF	TGTGCCAGCAGTTATGGGACAGGGGGCAGCTATGGCTACACCTTC
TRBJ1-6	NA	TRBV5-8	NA	CASSLYSGGRLNSPLHF	TGTGCCAGCAGCTTGTATTCGGGGGGGCGCCTTAATTCACCCCTCCACTTT
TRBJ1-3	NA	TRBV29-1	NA	CSVVGGNTIYF	TGCAGCGTTGTTGGGGGTAACACCATATATTTT
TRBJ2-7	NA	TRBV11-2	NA	CASSPGFIYYEQYF	TGTGCCAGCAGCCCCGGGTTTATATACTACGAGCAGTACTTC
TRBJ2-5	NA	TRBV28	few	CASSLGALMGETQYF	TGTGCCAGCAGTTTAGGGGCCCTAATGGGGGAGACCCAGTACTTC
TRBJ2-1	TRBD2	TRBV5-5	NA	CASSNERGSYNEQFF	TGTGCCAGCAGCAACGAGCGGGGGTCCTACAATGAGCAGTTCTTC
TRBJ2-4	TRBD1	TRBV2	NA	CASSVTGGNSRSAKNIQYF	TGTGCCAGCAGTGTGACAGGGGGCAACTCCCGATCCGCCAAAAACATTCAGTACTTC
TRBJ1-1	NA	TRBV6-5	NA	CASSPNTGGGTEAFF	TGTGCCAGCAGTCCAAATACAGGTGGGGGTACTGAAGCTTTCTTT
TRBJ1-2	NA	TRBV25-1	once	CASSEGWGARGYTF	TGTGCCAGCAGTGAGGGTTGGGGGGCTCGTGGCTACACCTTC
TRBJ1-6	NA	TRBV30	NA	CAWTTDRGYSPLHF	TGTGCCTGGACCACGGACAGAGGGTATTCACCCCTCCACTTT
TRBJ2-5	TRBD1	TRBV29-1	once	CSVDRRGHETQYF	TGCAGCGTTGACCGCAGGGGGCATGAGACCCAGTACTTC
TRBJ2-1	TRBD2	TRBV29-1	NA	CSVVRLAAINEQFF	TGCAGCGTTGTGCGGCTAGCGGCGATCAATGAGCAGTTCTTC
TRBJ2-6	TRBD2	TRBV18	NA	CASSPRTSTSGANVLTF	TGTGCCAGCTCACCTAGGACTAGCACATCTGGGGCCAACGTCCTGACTTTC
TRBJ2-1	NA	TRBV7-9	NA	CASSSGVTGLSYNEQFF	TGTGCCAGCAGCTCAGGGGTGACGGGCCTCTCCTACAATGAGCAGTTCTTC
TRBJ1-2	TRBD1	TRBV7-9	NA	CASSSGQGRDYGYTF	TGTGCCAGCAGCTCAGGACAGGGGCGTGACTATGGCTACACCTTC
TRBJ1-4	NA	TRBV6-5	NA	CASSAIDRNEKLFF	TGTGCCAGCAGTGCCATCGACAGAAATGAAAAACTGTTTTTT
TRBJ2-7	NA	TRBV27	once	CASEVYGGTGSYEQYF	TGTGCCAGCGAAGTATATGGGGGCACTGGGTCCTACGAGCAGTACTTC
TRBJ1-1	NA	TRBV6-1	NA	CASSEFQGTEAFF	TGTGCCAGCAGTGAATTCCAGGGCACTGAAGCTTTCTTT
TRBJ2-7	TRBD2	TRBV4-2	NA	CASSYRLAESSYEQYF	TGTGCCAGCAGTTACAGACTAGCGGAAAGCTCCTACGAGCAGTACTTC
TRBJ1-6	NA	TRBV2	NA	CASSQGYNSPLHF	TGTGCCAGCAGTCAGGGCTATAATTCACCCCTCCACTTT
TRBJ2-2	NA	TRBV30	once	CAWSVGARRGELFF	TGTGCCTGGAGTGTCGGGGCCCGTCGCGGGGAGCTGTTTTTT
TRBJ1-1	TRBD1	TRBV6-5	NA	CATAGTGGAGTEAFF	TGTGCCACCGCTGGGACAGGGGGCGCCGGAACTGAAGCTTTCTTT
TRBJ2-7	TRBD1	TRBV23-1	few	CASSPWDRRTSYEQYF	TGCGCCAGCAGTCCGTGGGACAGACGAACTTCCTACGAGCAGTACTTC